This T cell receptor (beta chain) appears in the sequencing data of a study of Graves' ophthalmopathy and Graves' hyperthyroidism. Study at large: Ahead of any treatment, peripheral blood was obtained at the initial diagnosis.

Per germline, CDR1 SGHRS and CDR2 YFSETQ. V dropped 2 bases and J dropped 4; count of bases not matched to a gene: 14. The CDR3 loop spans 17 amino acids. This clonotype was counted at least ten times. Its specificity is unknown. For donors with ophthalmopathy, the disease showed moderate-to-severe activity, reached CAS ≥3 and NOSPECS ≥4, and had lasted under 3 months. The source of the PBMCs was roughly 10 ml of fresh peripheral blood. Findings of the study overall: Built on 13 signatures, a model told ophthalmopathy apart from stable hyperthyroidism with 85% to 90% sensitivity and over 80% specificity.

Using RNA transcripts, the TCR beta CDR3 regions were amplified. Second-round multiplex PCR came after first-round RT-PCR with HTBI primers. One entry per CDR3 protein, called by TCRdb with MiXCR from the multiplex PCR reads. Of 360,000 or so distinct CDR3 sequences listed, around 19% are singletons. The rearrangement links TRBV5-1 to TRBJ2-5, with 7 bases that match TRBD1. The sample was peripheral blood. This clonotype was obtained from a woman aged 18-29 years with Graves' ophthalmopathy. CDR3 amino acids: CASSFSLVDRMRETQYF. In DNA, the CDR3 is TGCGCCAGCAGCTTTAGTTTAGTGGACAGGATGAGAGAGACCCAGTACTTC.